Following are 22 T cell receptor beta chains from one sample sequenced in a study of cytomegalovirus exposure and HLA in healthy donors. PCR employed 60 Vbeta and 13 Jbeta primers. Profiling relied on immunoSEQ multiplex PCR, and the TCRdb table lists in-frame clones only, not all of them. This table has around 150,000 clones, roughly 80% appearing once. What was sequenced was PBMCs. Source of these receptors: a male donor in good health and CMV-seropositive.

This sequence joins TRBV27 and TRBJ1-5; TRBD1 agrees at 9 bases. V shed 1 base, J shed 2 bases, and the junction held 21 bases outside the gene matches. CDR3 length: 22 residues. Germline loops: CDR1 MNHEY, CDR2 SMNVEV (reference sequence). CDR3: CASSLFGGPRTGARMGNQPQHF. The CDR3 coding sequence is TGTGCCAGCAGTTTATTTGGGGGACCAAGGACAGGGGCCCGGATGGGCAATCAGCCCCAGCATTTT.

V usage is TRBV30 and J usage is TRBJ1-6; D uncertain. V was shortened by 3 bases and J by 4 bases, with 4 bases between the two germline ends. Germline V gene data show CDR1 as GTSNPN and CDR2 as SVGIG (reference sequence). This CDR3 is built from 12 residues. CDR3 residues: CAWRQYNSPLHF. The DNA of the CDR3 is TGTGCCTGGAGACAGTATAATTCACCCCTCCACTTT.

The chain recombines TRBV18 with TRBJ1-5; 7 bases match TRBD1. The length of the CDR3 is 15 residues. V shed 2 bases, J shed 4 bases, and the junction held 5 bases outside the gene matches. Germline V gene data show CDR1 as KGHSH and CDR2 as LQKENI. The CDR3 region is CASSPSDRDNQPQHF. As DNA, the CDR3 is TGTGCCAGCTCACCATCAGACAGGGATAATCAGCCCCAGCATTTT.

The chain carries TRBV6-5 and TRBJ2-7, with 8 positions matching TRBD1. The CDR3 runs to 13 residues. V was pared by 6 bases and J by 3 bases, with 4 bases of the junction left unmatched. Germline values: CDR1 MNHEY, CDR2 SVGAGI. CDR3 protein: CASRRQGLYEQYF. Written as DNA, the CDR3 is TGTGCCAGCAGGAGACAGGGGCTCTACGAGCAGTACTTC.

The chain couples TRBV9 to TRBJ1-1; 10 bases line up with TRBD1. Germline CDR1 SGDLS, CDR2 YYNGEE. The CDR3 totals 13 residues. J gave up 14 bases and V 2 bases, and 9 bases lay outside the gene matches. CDR3 region: CASSVSGTGAFFF. For the CDR3, the DNA is TGTGCCAGCAGCGTCTCCGGGACAGGGGCTTTCTTCTTT.

CDR3 DNA sequence: TGTGCCAGTAGTTCGGGTACAGATACGCAGTATTTT. As protein: CASSSGTDTQYF. The chain joins TRBV19 to TRBJ2-3; no definite D call. V lost 5 bases, J lost 3 bases, and 6 bases lay in between. This CDR3 contains 12 residues. Germline V gene lookup returns CDR1 LNHDA and CDR2 SQIVND (reference sequence).

This clone was counted only a few times. CDR3: CASSQDLSGTLWGYTF. DNA of the CDR3: TGCGCCAGCAGCCAAGATCTGTCAGGGACACTATGGGGCTACACCTTC. The genes are TRBV4-3 and TRBJ1-2, with a possible D match to TRBD1 (6 bases). The CDR3 length is 16 residues. Germline V gene data show CDR1 as LGHNA and CDR2 as YSLEER. Trimming left V 0 bases short and J 8 bases short, with 19 bases between.

V usage is TRBV5-1 and J usage is TRBJ2-3, with D possibly TRBD2 on 5 matching bases. CDR3 length: 14 residues. V lost 2 bases to trimming and J lost 5 bases, with 12 bases between them. Germline CDR1 SGHRS, CDR2 YFSETQ. The CDR3 reads CASSLLGSQDTQYF. In nucleotides, the CDR3 is TGCGCCAGCAGCTTACTAGGGTCGCAAGATACGCAGTATTTT.

The CDR3 DNA reads TGTGCCAGCAGGAATATAGCAGATTACGAGCAGTACTTC. This translates into CASRNIADYEQYF. V usage is TRBV6-5 and J usage is TRBJ2-7; no clear D gene. V was pared by 6 bases and J by 4 bases, with 13 bases between. Germline-derived CDR1 and CDR2 are MNHEY and SVGAGI. The CDR3 is made up of 13 amino acids.

The chain couples TRBV5-6 to TRBJ1-1; 8 bases agree with TRBD1. Germline values: CDR1 SGHDT, CDR2 YYEEEE. The CDR3 length is 14 residues. Trimming removed 3 bases from V and 2 bases from J; junction bases left unmatched: 3. CDR3 in amino acids: CASSWTGPNTEAFF. In nucleotides, the CDR3 is TGTGCCAGCAGCTGGACAGGGCCTAACACTGAAGCTTTCTTT.

The genes are TRBV18 and TRBJ2-7; D may be TRBD1 (6 bases). Trimming shortened V by 1 base and J by 2 bases, and 9 bases separated the two germline ends. Per germline, CDR1 KGHSH and CDR2 LQKENI. This CDR3 has 14 amino acids. The CDR3 reads CASSPHEGAYEQYF. CDR3 coding DNA: TGTGCCAGCTCACCACACGAGGGGGCCTACGAGCAGTACTTC.

The chain recombines TRBV28 with TRBJ1-2; TRBD1 aligns across 8 bases. The V gene end was trimmed by 5 bases and the J gene end by 0 bases; junction bases not matched to a gene: 5. The CDR3 runs to 15 residues. Germline values: CDR1 MDHEN, CDR2 SYDVKM. CDR3 loop: CASSIGTGANYGYTF. The CDR3 DNA reads TGTGCCAGCAGTATCGGGACAGGAGCTAACTATGGCTACACCTTC.

V and J are TRBV6-6 and TRBJ1-5, with D uncertain. The CDR3 loop spans 15 amino acids. Trimming pared 10 bases from V and 4 bases from J, leaving 20 bases between. CDR1 MNHNY and CDR2 SVGAGI come from the germline V gene (reference sequence). The CDR3 DNA reads as TGTGCCAACTCTATCCGGGGTGTTGGGAATCAGCCCCAGCATTTT. It is translated as CANSIRGVGNQPQHF.

This sequence joins TRBV9 and TRBJ2-2; a weak D match, TRBD1 (5 bases). V gave up 2 bases and J gave up 7 bases, with 18 bases separating them. Per germline, CDR1 SGDLS and CDR2 YYNGEE. CDR3 length: 16 amino acids. The CDR3 nucleotides read TGTGCCAGCAGCGTTTCCTCAGGGATTGCGAACGGGGAGCTGTTTTTT. The encoded protein is CASSVSSGIANGELFF.

This chain links TRBV5-4 with TRBJ2-7, with 11 bases identical to TRBD2. Looked up from germline, CDR1 is SGHNT and CDR2 is YYREEE (reference sequence). The length of the CDR3 is 16 residues. V shed 0 bases, J shed 6 bases, and the junction held 8 bases outside the gene matches. The CDR3 sequence is CASSLAPLAGGREQYF. The CDR3 DNA is TGTGCCAGCAGCTTGGCCCCCCTAGCGGGGGGACGCGAGCAGTACTTC.

The V call is TRBV6-5, the J call TRBJ2-2; D is uncertain. The V end was cut by 1 base, the J end by 1 base, with 10 bases between. Germline V lookup: CDR1 MNHEY, CDR2 SVGAGI. This CDR3 has 16 residues. The DNA of the CDR3 is TGTGCCAGCAGTTACTACCCGGAGATGAACACCGGGGAGCTGTTTTTT. Translating gives CASSYYPEMNTGELFF.

This clone came up once. This chain connects TRBV19 to TRBJ1-5; no clear D. In germline, CDR1 is LNHDA, CDR2 SQIVND (reference sequence). CDR3 length: 14 residues. Trimming stripped 1 base from V and 2 bases from J, with 6 bases between. This chain's CDR3 is CASSIVTGNQPQHF. The CDR3 DNA reads TGTGCCAGTAGTATAGTAACGGGCAATCAGCCCCAGCATTTT.

V is TRBV5-1 and J is TRBJ2-1; TRBD2 matches 9 bases. Germline loops: CDR1 SGHRS, CDR2 YFSETQ. Unmatched junction bases numbered 10, after V lost 6 bases and J lost 6 bases. The CDR3 contains 15 residues. The CDR3 region has the DNA TGCGCCAGCACCGAACCGGGACTAGCAGCCAATGAGCAGTTCTTC. This gives the protein CASTEPGLAANEQFF.

The chain links TRBV4-2 to TRBJ1-4, with D possibly TRBD1 on 6 matching bases. There are 13 residues in the CDR3. CDR1 is LGHNA and CDR2 is YNFKEQ in the germline V gene. V dropped 4 bases and J dropped 6 bases, with 9 bases sitting between them. CDR3 sequence reads: CASSPRTDEKLFF. The CDR3 region has the DNA TGTGCCAGCAGCCCCCGGACAGATGAAAAACTGTTTTTT.

J is TRBJ1-6 and V is TRBV7-9; TRBD1 agrees at 8 bases. CDR1 is SEHNR and CDR2 is FQNEAQ in the germline V gene (reference sequence). The CDR3 is 19 residues long. V was pared by 5 bases and J by 0 bases, with 12 bases of the junction left unmatched. Here the CDR3 DNA reads TGTGCCAGCAGCCGTGGGGGGACAGGCCGGAGCTCCTATAATTCACCCCTCCACTTT. Its translation: CASSRGGTGRSSYNSPLHF.

The V call is TRBV19, the J call TRBJ2-7, with TRBD1 matching 7 bases. The CDR3 runs to 15 residues. V gave up 7 bases and J gave up 0 bases; unmatched junction bases: 9. Germline lookup yields CDR1 LNHDA and CDR2 SQIVND (reference sequence). This CDR3 reads CASKEARTGSYEQYF. In DNA form, the CDR3 reads TGTGCCAGTAAGGAGGCACGGACAGGCTCCTACGAGCAGTACTTC. Looking up the rest from reference TRBV19 and TRBJ2-7 gives the full variable domain: DGGITQSPKYLFRKEGQNVTLSCEQNLNHDAMYWYRQDPGQGLRLIYYSQIVNDFQKGDIAEGYSVSREKKESFPLTVTSAQKNPTAFYLCASKEARTGSYEQYFGPGTRLTVT.

The rearrangement uses TRBV7-2 and TRBJ2-2; the D gene is possibly TRBD1 (6 bases). The CDR3 loop spans 15 amino acids. Germline-derived CDR1 and CDR2 are SGHTA and FQGNSA. V gave up 8 bases and J gave up 3 bases, with 16 bases separating them. CDR3 sequence: CASGTRDTYTGELFF. The CDR3 nucleotides read TGTGCCAGCGGAACCCGGGACACGTACACCGGGGAGCTGTTTTTT.